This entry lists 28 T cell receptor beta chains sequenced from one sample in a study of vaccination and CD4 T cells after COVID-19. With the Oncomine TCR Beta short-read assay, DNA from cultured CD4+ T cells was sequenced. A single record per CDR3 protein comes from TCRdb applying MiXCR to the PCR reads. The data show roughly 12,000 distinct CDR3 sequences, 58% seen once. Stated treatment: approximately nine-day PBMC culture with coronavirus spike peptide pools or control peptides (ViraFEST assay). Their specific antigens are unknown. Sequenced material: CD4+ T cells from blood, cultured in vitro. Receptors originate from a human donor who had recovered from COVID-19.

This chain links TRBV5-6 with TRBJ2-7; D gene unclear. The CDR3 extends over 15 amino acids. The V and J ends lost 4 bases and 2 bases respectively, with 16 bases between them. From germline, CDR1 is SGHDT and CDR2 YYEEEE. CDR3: CASSRGRVRAYEQYF. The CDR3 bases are TGTGCCAGCAGCCGCGGACGGGTTAGGGCCTACGAGCAGTACTTC.

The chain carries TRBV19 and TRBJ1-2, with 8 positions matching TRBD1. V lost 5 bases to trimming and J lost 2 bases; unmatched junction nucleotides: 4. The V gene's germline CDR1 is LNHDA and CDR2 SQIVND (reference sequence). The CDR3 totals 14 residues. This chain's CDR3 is CASSWAGGNYGYTF. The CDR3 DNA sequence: TGTGCCAGTAGTTGGGCAGGGGGCAACTATGGCTACACCTTC.

The CDR3 sequence: CASTFGGDTEAFF. In DNA, the CDR3 is TGTGCCAGCACCTTCGGGGGGGACACTGAAGCTTTCTTT. J is TRBJ1-1 and V is TRBV5-4; D may be TRBD1 (5 bases). Germline CDR1 and CDR2: SGHNT and YYREEE (reference sequence). Trimming left V 6 bases short and J 3 bases short, with 12 bases between. The CDR3 has 13 amino acids.

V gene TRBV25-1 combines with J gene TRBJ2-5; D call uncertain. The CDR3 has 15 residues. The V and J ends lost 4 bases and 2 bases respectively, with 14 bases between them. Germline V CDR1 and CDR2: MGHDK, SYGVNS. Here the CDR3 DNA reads TGTGCCAGCAGTGGTTTGCTTCCAAAACAAGAGACCCAGTACTTC. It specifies CASSGLLPKQETQYF.

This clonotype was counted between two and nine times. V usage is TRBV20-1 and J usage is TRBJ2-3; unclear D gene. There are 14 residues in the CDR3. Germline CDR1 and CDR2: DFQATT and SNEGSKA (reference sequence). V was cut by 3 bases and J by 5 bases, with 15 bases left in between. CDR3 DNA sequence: TGCAGTGCTAGCGGCGGAAAAATCAGAGATACGCAGTATTTT. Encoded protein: CSASGGKIRDTQYF.

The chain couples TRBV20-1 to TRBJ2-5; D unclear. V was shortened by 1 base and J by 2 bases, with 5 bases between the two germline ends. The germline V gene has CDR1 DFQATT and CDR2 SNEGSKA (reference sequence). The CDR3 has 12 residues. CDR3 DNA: TGCAGTGCTAGAGGGCGGCAAGAGACCCAGTACTTC. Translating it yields CSARGRQETQYF.

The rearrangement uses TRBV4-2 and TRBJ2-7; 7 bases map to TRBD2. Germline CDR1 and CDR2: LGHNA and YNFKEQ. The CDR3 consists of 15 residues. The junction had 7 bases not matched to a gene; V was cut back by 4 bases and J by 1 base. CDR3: CASSPSAGRSYEQYF. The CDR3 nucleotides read TGTGCCAGCAGCCCATCAGCGGGGCGATCCTACGAGCAGTACTTC.

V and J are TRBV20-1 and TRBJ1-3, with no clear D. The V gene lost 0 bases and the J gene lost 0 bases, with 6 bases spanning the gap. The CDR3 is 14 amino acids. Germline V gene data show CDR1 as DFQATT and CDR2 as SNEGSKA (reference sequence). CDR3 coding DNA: TGCAGTGCTAGAGAACGGATCTCTGGAAACACCATATATTTT. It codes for CSARERISGNTIYF.

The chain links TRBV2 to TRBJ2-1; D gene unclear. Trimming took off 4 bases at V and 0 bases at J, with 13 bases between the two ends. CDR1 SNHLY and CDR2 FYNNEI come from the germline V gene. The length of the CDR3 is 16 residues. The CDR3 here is CASSVQQDLSYNEQFF. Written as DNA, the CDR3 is TGTGCCAGCAGTGTCCAGCAAGACCTCTCCTACAATGAGCAGTTCTTC. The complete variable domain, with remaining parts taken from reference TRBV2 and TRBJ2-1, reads EPEVTQTPSHQVTQMGQEVILRCVPISNHLYFYWYRQILGQKVEFLVSFYNNEISEKSEIFDDQFSVERPDGSNFTLKIRSTKLEDSAMYFCASSVQQDLSYNEQFFGPGTRLTVL.

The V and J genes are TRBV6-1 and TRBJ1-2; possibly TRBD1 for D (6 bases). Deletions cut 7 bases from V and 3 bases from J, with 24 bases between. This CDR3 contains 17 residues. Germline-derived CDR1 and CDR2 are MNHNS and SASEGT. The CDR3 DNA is TGTGCCAGCACCTTACTTGGGGGCAGGGGTCACGACTATGGCTACACCTTC. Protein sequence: CASTLLGGRGHDYGYTF.

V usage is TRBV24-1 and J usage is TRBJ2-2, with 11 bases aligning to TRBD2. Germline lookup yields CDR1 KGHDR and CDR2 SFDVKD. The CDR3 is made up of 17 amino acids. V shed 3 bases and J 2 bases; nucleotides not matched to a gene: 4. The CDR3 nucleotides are TGTGCCACCAGTGATCCCGGACTAGCGGGTAACACCGGGGAGCTGTTTTTT. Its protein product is CATSDPGLAGNTGELFF.

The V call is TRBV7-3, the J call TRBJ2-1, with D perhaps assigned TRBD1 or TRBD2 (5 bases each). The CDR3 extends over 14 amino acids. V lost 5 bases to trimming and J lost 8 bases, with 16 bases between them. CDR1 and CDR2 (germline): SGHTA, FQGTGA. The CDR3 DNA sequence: TGTGCCAGCAGCCAGTCGTCCGGGACCGATGAGCAGTTCTTC. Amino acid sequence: CASSQSSGTDEQFF.

The CDR3 DNA reads TGTGCCTGGCAGAACAGGGGAATAGGGACTGAAGCTTTCTTT. Protein sequence: CAWQNRGIGTEAFF. V is TRBV30 and J is TRBJ1-1; 7 positions match TRBD1. The V gene's germline CDR1 is GTSNPN and CDR2 SVGIG (reference sequence). The length of the CDR3 is 14 residues. V trimming: 5 bases; J trimming: 5 bases; junction bases outside the gene matches: 11.

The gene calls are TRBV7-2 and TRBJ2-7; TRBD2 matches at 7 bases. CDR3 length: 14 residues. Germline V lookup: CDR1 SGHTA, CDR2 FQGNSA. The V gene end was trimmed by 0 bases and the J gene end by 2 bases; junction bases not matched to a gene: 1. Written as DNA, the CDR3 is TGTGCCAGCAGCTTAGCCGGGAGGCCCTACGAGCAGTACTTC. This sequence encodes CASSLAGRPYEQYF.

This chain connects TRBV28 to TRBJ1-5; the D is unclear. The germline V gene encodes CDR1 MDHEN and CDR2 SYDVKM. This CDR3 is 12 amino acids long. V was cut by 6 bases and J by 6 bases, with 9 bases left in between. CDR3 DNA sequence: TGTGCCAGCAGAACGACTAGTCAGCCCCAGCATTTT. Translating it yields CASRTTSQPQHF.

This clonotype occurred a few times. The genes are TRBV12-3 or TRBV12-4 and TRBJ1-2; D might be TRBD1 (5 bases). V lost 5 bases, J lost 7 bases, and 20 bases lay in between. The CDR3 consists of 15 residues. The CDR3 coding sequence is TGTGCCAGCAGTCGCGACCGTCTTGGGGGTGGTGGCTACACCTTC. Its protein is CASSRDRLGGGGYTF.

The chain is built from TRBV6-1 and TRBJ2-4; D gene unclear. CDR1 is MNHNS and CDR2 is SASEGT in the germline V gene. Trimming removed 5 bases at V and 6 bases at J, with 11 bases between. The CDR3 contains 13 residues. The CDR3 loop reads CASSNGPGNIQYF. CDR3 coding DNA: TGTGCCAGCAGTAACGGTCCTGGAAACATTCAGTACTTC.

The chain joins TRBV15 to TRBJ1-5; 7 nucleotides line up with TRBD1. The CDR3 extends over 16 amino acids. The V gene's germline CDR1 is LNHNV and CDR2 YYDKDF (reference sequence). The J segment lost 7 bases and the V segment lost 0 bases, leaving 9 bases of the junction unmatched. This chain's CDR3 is CATSREEGGINQPQHF. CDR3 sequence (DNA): TGTGCCACCAGCAGAGAAGAAGGGGGCATCAACCAGCCCCAGCATTTT.

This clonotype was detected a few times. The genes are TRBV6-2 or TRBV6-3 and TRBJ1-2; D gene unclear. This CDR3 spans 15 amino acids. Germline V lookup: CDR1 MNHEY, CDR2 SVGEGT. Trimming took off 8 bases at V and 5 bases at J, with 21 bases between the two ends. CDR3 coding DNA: TGTGCCAGCGCGACTTCCGGCAATCGGCGTTATGGCTACACCTTC. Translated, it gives CASATSGNRRYGYTF.

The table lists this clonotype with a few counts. This CDR3 is CASSADFSSSAQYF. The CDR3 DNA follows: TGTGCCAGCAGCGCCGATTTTTCTAGCTCCGCGCAGTATTTT. The rearrangement links TRBV7-6 to TRBJ2-3, with D maybe TRBD2 (5 bases). Germline CDR1 and CDR2: SGHVS and FNYEAQ. The V gene lost 5 bases and the J gene lost 10 bases, with 19 bases spanning the gap. This CDR3 spans 14 amino acids.

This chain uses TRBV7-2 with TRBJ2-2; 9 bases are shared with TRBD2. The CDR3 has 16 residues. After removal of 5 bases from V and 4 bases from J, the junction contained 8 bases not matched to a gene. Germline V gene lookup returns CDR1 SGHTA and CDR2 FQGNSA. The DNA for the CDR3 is TGTGCCAGCAGCGTGGGGGCTAGCGGGACCACCGGGGAGCTGTTTTTT. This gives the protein CASSVGASGTTGELFF.

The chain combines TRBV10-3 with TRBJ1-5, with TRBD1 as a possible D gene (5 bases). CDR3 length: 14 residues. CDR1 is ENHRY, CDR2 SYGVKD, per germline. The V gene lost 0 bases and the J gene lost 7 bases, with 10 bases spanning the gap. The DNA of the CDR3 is TGTGCCATCAGTGAGTCCGGGGGTGGGCAGCCCCAGCATTTT. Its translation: CAISESGGGQPQHF.

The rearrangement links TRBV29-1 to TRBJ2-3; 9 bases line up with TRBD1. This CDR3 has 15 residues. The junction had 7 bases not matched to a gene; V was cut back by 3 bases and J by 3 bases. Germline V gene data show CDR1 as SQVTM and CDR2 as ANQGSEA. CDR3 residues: CSVDLTGGGTDTQYF. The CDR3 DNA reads TGCAGCGTTGACTTAACAGGGGGCGGGACAGATACGCAGTATTTT.

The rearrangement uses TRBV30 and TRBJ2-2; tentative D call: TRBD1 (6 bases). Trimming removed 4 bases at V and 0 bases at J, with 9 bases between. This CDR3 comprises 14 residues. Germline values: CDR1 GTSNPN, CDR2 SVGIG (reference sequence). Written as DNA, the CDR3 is TGTGCCTGGAACAGGGATTCGAACACCGGGGAGCTGTTTTTT. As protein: CAWNRDSNTGELFF.

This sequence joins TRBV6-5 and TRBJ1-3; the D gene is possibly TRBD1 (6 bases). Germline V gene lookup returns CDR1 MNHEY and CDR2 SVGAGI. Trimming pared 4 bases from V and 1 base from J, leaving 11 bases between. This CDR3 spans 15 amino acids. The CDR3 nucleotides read TGTGCCAGCAGTTCCCAACAGGGATCTGGAAACACCATATATTTT. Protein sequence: CASSSQQGSGNTIYF.

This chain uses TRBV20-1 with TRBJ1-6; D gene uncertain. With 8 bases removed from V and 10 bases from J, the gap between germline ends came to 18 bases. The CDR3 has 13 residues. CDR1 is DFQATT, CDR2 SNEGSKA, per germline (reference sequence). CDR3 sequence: CSTGKGEGSPLHF. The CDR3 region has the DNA TGCAGTACTGGGAAGGGAGAAGGATCACCCCTCCACTTT.

The CDR3 loop is CSASSTGAETQYF. The CDR3, as DNA: TGCAGTGCTAGTTCGACAGGGGCCGAGACCCAGTACTTC. The chain combines TRBV20-1 with TRBJ2-5, with 8 bases lining up with TRBD1. Germline V gene sequence: CDR1 DFQATT, CDR2 SNEGSKA (reference sequence). The CDR3 is 13 residues long. Trimming took 3 bases from V and 5 from J; bases not matched to a gene: 5.

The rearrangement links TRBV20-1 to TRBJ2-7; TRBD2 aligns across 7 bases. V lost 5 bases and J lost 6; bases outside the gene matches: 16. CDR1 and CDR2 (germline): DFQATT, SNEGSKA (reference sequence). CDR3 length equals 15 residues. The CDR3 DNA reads TGCAGTGCTGAGAAAAGGGCTAGCGGTTTTCCCGAGCAGTACTTC. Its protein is CSAEKRASGFPEQYF.